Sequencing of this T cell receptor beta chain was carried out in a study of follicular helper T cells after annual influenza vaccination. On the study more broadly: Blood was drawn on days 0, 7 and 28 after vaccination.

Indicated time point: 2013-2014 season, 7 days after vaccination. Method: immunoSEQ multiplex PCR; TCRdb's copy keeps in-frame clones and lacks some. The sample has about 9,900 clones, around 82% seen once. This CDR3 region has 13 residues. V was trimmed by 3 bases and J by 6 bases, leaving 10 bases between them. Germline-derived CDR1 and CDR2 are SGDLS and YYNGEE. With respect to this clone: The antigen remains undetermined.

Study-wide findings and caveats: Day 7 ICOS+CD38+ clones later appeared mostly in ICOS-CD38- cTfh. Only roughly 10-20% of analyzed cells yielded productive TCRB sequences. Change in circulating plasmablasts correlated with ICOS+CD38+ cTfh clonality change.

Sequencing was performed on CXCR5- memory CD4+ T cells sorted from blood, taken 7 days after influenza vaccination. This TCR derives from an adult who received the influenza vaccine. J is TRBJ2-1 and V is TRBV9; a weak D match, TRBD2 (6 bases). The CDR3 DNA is TGTGCCAGCAGCGCCGGGAGAGTCAATGAGCAGTTCTTC. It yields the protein CASSAGRVNEQFF.